The 28 T cell receptor beta chains reported below all come from one sample, sequenced in a study of blood T cells in healthy people across ages. Sample-barcoded 5' priming and a J-beta primer mix drove a second PCR of 7 to 11 cycles. TCRdb re-called the 5' RACE reads through MiXCR, storing one row per CDR3 protein. The table shows some 890,000 distinct CDR3 sequences, with about 27% occurring only once. The sample was also linked to a second study, of T cells of mothers and their children.

Specimen: blood. The receptors originated from a woman between 40 and 50 years old in good health.

This chain uses TRBV7-2 with TRBJ2-4; TRBD1 matches 7 bases. This CDR3 has 15 amino acids. Germline V gene sequence: CDR1 SGHTA, CDR2 FQGNSA. Trimming cost V 3 bases and J 13 bases; bases outside gene matches: 15. This CDR3 is CASSLTPGQKFEQYF. In nucleotides, the CDR3 is TGTGCCAGCAGCTTGACTCCGGGACAGAAATTTGAGCAGTACTTC. Based on the CDR3 plus reference TRBV7-2 and TRBJ2-4, the full variable domain is GAGVSQSPSNKVTEKGKDVELRCDPISGHTALYWYRQSLGQGLEFLIYFQGNSAPDKSGLPSDRFSAERTGGSVSTLTIQRTQQEDSAVYLCASSLTPGQKFEQYFGAGTRLSVL.

This clonotype was picked up a small number of times. Here the CDR3 DNA reads TGTGCCAGCAGTGCAAGACAGGGCCTATACTATGGCTACACCTTC. Its translation is CASSARQGLYYGYTF. The chain has TRBV28 and TRBJ1-2; 7 bases line up with TRBD1. The CDR3 spans 15 residues. Per the germline V gene, CDR1 is MDHEN and CDR2 is SYDVKM. V was pared by 5 bases and J by 3 bases, with 9 bases of the junction left unmatched.

V is TRBV10-3 and J is TRBJ1-5, with D perhaps matching TRBD1 (5 bases). Trimming shortened V by 7 bases and J by 4 bases, and 11 bases separated the two germline ends. The CDR3 contains 13 residues. In germline, CDR1 is ENHRY, CDR2 SYGVKD. The CDR3 reads CAIKPQGNQPQHF. In DNA, the CDR3 is TGTGCCATCAAACCCCAGGGTAATCAGCCCCAGCATTTT.

The chain employs TRBV29-1 and TRBJ1-2; 7 bases agree with TRBD1. The junction had 4 bases not matched to a gene; V was cut back by 4 bases and J by 5 bases. The length of the CDR3 is 12 residues. Per the germline V gene, CDR1 is SQVTM and CDR2 is ANQGSEA. DNA of the CDR3: TGCAGCGTTGGTCGACAGGGTTATGGCTACACCTTC. Translated, it gives CSVGRQGYGYTF.

This clonotype was detected a few times. V usage is TRBV12-3 or TRBV12-4 and J usage is TRBJ1-4, with D perhaps matching TRBD1 (5 bases). The germline V and J ends were trimmed by 8 bases and 0 bases, with 13 bases remaining between them. The CDR3 sequence is 15 residues long. The CDR3 DNA is TGTGCCAGCGGGGCCAGGGACCCAACTAATGAAAAACTGTTTTTT. Protein: CASGARDPTNEKLFF.

This clonotype occurred many times. The chain links TRBV4-3 to TRBJ1-2, with D tentatively TRBD1 (5 bases). Between the trimmed V and J ends, which lost 1 base and 4 bases, there was a span of 22 bases. The CDR3 runs 18 residues. The germline gives CDR1 LGHNA, CDR2 YSLEER. CDR3 nucleotides: TGCGCCAGCAGCCAAGGTCATGAGGGGTTAGTCTCGAGCTATGGCTACACCTTC. It specifies CASSQGHEGLVSSYGYTF.

On this clonotype: A read error may explain this, as a much larger clone is one base away. The chain couples TRBV18 to TRBJ2-5; TRBD1 aligns across 9 bases. Judging by the DNA end, TRBJ2-7 fits better; the J call may be wrong. From germline, CDR1 is KGHSH and CDR2 LQKENI. CDR3 length: 15 amino acids. The DNA for the CDR3 is TGTGCCAGCCCACCAACATTGGGACAGGGCTACGAGCAGTACTTC. Protein product: CASPPTLGQGYEQYF.

Concerning this clonotype: An end of the junction differs from the germline gene, which may be a read error. This chain connects TRBV30 to TRBJ2-1, with D unresolved. Germline V gene sequence: CDR1 GTSNPN, CDR2 SVGIG (reference sequence). This CDR3 is 11 amino acids long. CDR3 amino acids: CAWRGLVEQCF. Written as DNA, the CDR3 is TGTGCCTGGAGGGGCCTGGTGGAGCAGTGCTTC. Filled out from reference TRBV30 and TRBJ2-1, the complete variable domain reads SQTIHQWPATLVQPVGSPLSLECTVEGTSNPNLYWYRQAAGRGLQLLFYSVGIGQISSEVPQNLSASRPQDRQFILSSKKLLLSDSGFYLCAWRGLVEQCFGPGTRLTVL.

This clonotype was seen once. This sequence may be a read error, since a much larger clone differs from it by one base. The chain recombines TRBV6-6 with TRBJ2-5; possible D gene TRBD1, 8 bases. The closer fit of TRBJ2-7 to the DNA end suggests the J call may be wrong. The CDR3 is 14 amino acids. Germline V lookup: CDR1 MNHNY, CDR2 SVGAGI (reference sequence). The CDR3 DNA reads as TGTGTCAGCATCCAACAGGGGGGGTTCTACGAGCAGTACTTC. It codes for CVSIQQGGFYEQYF.

This rearrangement joins TRBV28 to TRBJ2-1; D unclear. Trimming removed 6 bases from V and 6 bases from J, with 21 bases in between. The CDR3 has 16 amino acids. Germline V CDR1 and CDR2: MDHEN, SYDVKM. CDR3 nucleotides: TGTGCCAGCAGCCCCGGCTCGACTCCGAACCCCAATGAGCAGTTCTTC. Its translation is CASSPGSTPNPNEQFF. Full variable domain (missing parts from reference TRBV28 and TRBJ2-1): DVKVTQSSRYLVKRTGEKVFLECVQDMDHENMFWYRQDPGLGLRLIYFSYDVKMKEKGDIPEGYSVSREKKERFSLILESASTNQTSMYLCASSPGSTPNPNEQFFGPGTRLTVL.

This clonotype was observed a few times. The chain couples TRBV27 to TRBJ1-4; no clear D. Trimming stripped 6 bases from V and 8 bases from J, with 13 bases between. Germline CDR1 and CDR2: MNHEY and SMNVEV (reference sequence). CDR3 length: 13 residues. CDR3: CASRGNGVEKLFF. The CDR3 coding sequence is TGTGCCAGCAGAGGCAACGGAGTGGAAAAACTGTTTTTT.

CDR3 coding DNA: TGTGCCAGCAGGTTTGGCAGCTCCTACGAGCAGTACTTC. It codes for CASRFGSSYEQYF. This chain links TRBV28 with TRBJ2-7; unclear D gene. Germline CDR1 is MDHEN and CDR2 is SYDVKM. The V end lost 6 bases, the J end lost 0 bases, and 9 bases lay between the germline ends. The CDR3 is made up of 13 amino acids.

This clonotype was picked up a small number of times. The chain recombines TRBV7-2 with TRBJ2-3; D call uncertain. The CDR3 sequence is 14 residues long. Per germline, CDR1 SGHTA and CDR2 FQGNSA. The V gene lost 1 base and the J gene lost 4 bases, with 9 bases spanning the gap. The CDR3 nucleotides are TGTGCCAGCAGCTTAGGGTCTCGACCAGATACGCAGTATTTT. This sequence encodes CASSLGSRPDTQYF.

CDR3 region: CASSPLGEYSPLHF. As DNA, the CDR3 is TGTGCCAGCAGCCCTCTGGGGGAGTATTCACCCCTCCACTTT. The chain is built from TRBV7-8 and TRBJ1-6; tentative D call: TRBD1 (5 bases). This CDR3 region has 14 residues. Germline V CDR1 and CDR2: SGHVS, FQNEAQ. V lost 5 bases and J lost 8, with 13 bases in between. The variable domain in full, with the rest retrieved from reference TRBV7-8 and TRBJ1-6, is GAGVSQSPRYKVAKRGQDVALRCDPISGHVSLFWYQQALGQGPEFLTYFQNEAQLDKSGLPSDRFFAERPEGSVSTLKIQRTQQEDSAVYLCASSPLGEYSPLHFGNGTRLTVT.

There are many counts of this clonotype. The V call is TRBV9, the J call TRBJ2-7; TRBD1 matches at 7 bases. In germline, CDR1 is SGDLS, CDR2 YYNGEE. Losses at the gene ends were 4 bases for V and 2 bases for J; bases not matched to a gene: 9. The CDR3 covers 15 residues. CDR3 in amino acids: CASSTTGTDTYEQYF. In DNA, the CDR3 is TGTGCCAGCAGCACCACCGGGACAGACACCTACGAGCAGTACTTC.

CDR3 nucleotide sequence: TGTGCCAGCAGTCAGGGTTGGGCCTACGAGCAGTACTTC. This codes for CASSQGWAYEQYF. The chain carries TRBV6-2 or TRBV6-3 and TRBJ2-5; D is perhaps TRBD1 (5 bases). Matching the DNA end better, TRBJ2-7 makes the J call doubtful. This CDR3 is 13 amino acids long. Germline V gene data show CDR1 as MNHEY and CDR2 as SVGEGT.

This clonotype was counted between two and nine times. CDR3 sequence reads: CSAMFYEQYF. The DNA for the CDR3 is TGCAGTGCTATGTTCTACGAGCAGTACTTC. The J gene is TRBJ2-7, the V gene TRBV20-1; no clear D. The length of the CDR3 is 10 residues. Looked up from germline, CDR1 is DFQATT and CDR2 is SNEGSKA (reference sequence). Trimming left V 4 bases short and J 3 bases short, with 4 bases between.

As regards this clonotype: This clone may be a read error of a much larger clone one base away. The chain employs TRBV7-2 and TRBJ2-5; D remains unclear. Germline assignment: CDR1 SGHTA and CDR2 FQGNSA. The CDR3 loop spans 14 amino acids. Trimming stripped 4 bases from V and 5 bases from J, with 14 bases between. This chain's CDR3 is CTSSSPGVRETQYF. The CDR3 DNA reads as TGTACCAGCAGCTCACCGGGTGTTAGGGAGACCCAGTACTTC.

The sample holds many counts of this clonotype. The CDR3: CASSARDRDTYEQYF. The DNA for the CDR3 is TGTGCCAGCAGCGCCAGGGACAGGGACACGTACGAGCAGTACTTC. V is TRBV9 and J is TRBJ2-7; 9 bases fit TRBD1. This CDR3 has 15 residues. Germline V gene lookup returns CDR1 SGDLS and CDR2 YYNGEE. The V gene end was trimmed by 3 bases and the J gene end by 4 bases; junction bases not matched to a gene: 8.

This clonotype was found many times. V gene TRBV29-1 combines with J gene TRBJ2-7, with 10 bases fitting TRBD1. The CDR3 has 13 residues. The V segment lost 5 bases and the J segment 4 bases; nucleotides outside the gene matches: 5. CDR1 is SQVTM, CDR2 ANQGSEA, per germline. The CDR3 region is CSVTGQGNYEQYF. The CDR3 DNA reads as TGCAGCGTTACGGGACAGGGGAATTACGAGCAGTACTTC.

This chain uses TRBV9 with TRBJ2-3, with D unresolved. Germline CDR1 SGDLS, CDR2 YYNGEE. V was clipped by 0 bases and J by 4 bases, with 9 bases between them. The CDR3 sequence is 14 residues long. CDR3 region: CASSVVTGSDTQYF. The CDR3, as DNA: TGTGCCAGCAGCGTAGTTACGGGTTCAGATACGCAGTATTTT.

This sequence joins TRBV20-1 and TRBJ2-1; 8 positions match TRBD2. After removal of 1 base from V and 0 bases from J, the junction contained 5 bases not matched to a gene. Per the germline V gene, CDR1 is DFQATT and CDR2 is SNEGSKA (reference sequence). CDR3 length: 16 amino acids. DNA for the CDR3: TGCAGTGCTAGAGGGTCGGGGGGGCCCTCCTACAATGAGCAGTTCTTC. Its protein is CSARGSGGPSYNEQFF.

The chain joins TRBV15 to TRBJ2-4, with 8 bases identical to TRBD1. The V and J ends lost 4 bases and 7 bases, in that order; junction bases with no gene match: 9. The V gene's germline CDR1 is LNHNV and CDR2 YYDKDF (reference sequence). The CDR3 is 15 residues long. The CDR3 DNA reads TGTGCCACCAGCAACCCTGGACAGGGCGGGAACATTCAGTACTTC. Protein: CATSNPGQGGNIQYF.

This clonotype was counted ten times or more. The chain uses TRBV4-3 and TRBJ1-1; maybe TRBD1 (5 bases). CDR1 LGHNA and CDR2 YSLEER come from the germline V gene. The CDR3 loop spans 15 amino acids. V was cut by 1 base and J by 0 bases, with 9 bases left in between. The CDR3 coding sequence is TGCGCCAGCAGCCAAGGGGGGGGAATGAACACTGAAGCTTTCTTT. Amino acid sequence: CASSQGGGMNTEAFF.

The chain is built from TRBV9 and TRBJ1-3, with TRBD1 matching 7 bases. Trimming cost V 4 bases and J 3 bases; bases outside gene matches: 7. Germline CDR1 SGDLS, CDR2 YYNGEE. The CDR3 covers 15 residues. The CDR3, as DNA: TGTGCCAGCAGCCCCGGGACAGCCGATGGAAACACCATATATTTT. Its protein is CASSPGTADGNTIYF.

The rearrangement joins TRBV28 to TRBJ2-3; TRBD2 matches at 7 bases. This CDR3 contains 13 residues. The trim removed 3 bases at V and 8 bases at J, leaving 5 bases unmatched. CDR1 and CDR2 (germline): MDHEN, SYDVKM. The DNA of the CDR3 is TGTGCCAGCAGTTTCTCGTCGGGGGGTACGCAGTATTTT. This encodes CASSFSSGGTQYF.

This clonotype showed up many times. The chain couples TRBV24-1 to TRBJ2-3; D not certain. The CDR3 has 13 residues. Germline values: CDR1 KGHDR, CDR2 SFDVKD. V lost 0 bases, J lost 3 bases, and 3 bases lay in between. The DNA of the CDR3 is TGTGCCACCAGTGATTTGAATACAGATACGCAGTATTTT. Protein product: CATSDLNTDTQYF.

CDR3 protein: CASRLLTSTGEQYF. The CDR3 DNA sequence: TGTGCCAGCAGACTTTTGACTTCCACCGGGGAGCAGTACTTC. The chain has TRBV2 and TRBJ2-7; no clear D gene. Trimming shortened V by 6 bases and J by 7 bases, and 19 bases separated the two germline ends. The CDR3 contains 14 residues. In germline, CDR1 is SNHLY, CDR2 FYNNEI.